This TCR beta chain appears in the sequencing data of a study of long-term antiretroviral therapy in people with HIV. Study-level results: At every time point, clones expanded before ART dominated the repertoire. Older ART regimens may have been in use when blood was drawn between about 2004 and 2018.

Concerning this clone itself: Its antigen is currently unknown.

The CDR3 sequence is 12 residues long. The ends lost 5 bases at V and 4 bases at J; junction bases unmatched: 1. The V gene's germline CDR1 is ENHRY and CDR2 SYGVKD. Sequencing used immunoSEQ v3.0 at survey level. Clones were sequenced by immunoSEQ multiplex PCR, and TCRdb holds only the in-frame ones, with some missing. The sample gives 20,000 to 30,000 clones, 65% to 90% of which show up once; roughly 15% is in the top ten. This TCR was sampled from a man in his forties or fifties with HIV. The rearrangement joins TRBV10-3 to TRBJ1-1; 7 positions match TRBD1. This sample comprised unsorted PBMCs, obtained 1.2 years after starting antiretroviral therapy. This chain's CDR3 is CAISKGATEAFF. The CDR3 nucleotides read TGTGCCATCAGTAAGGGGGCCACTGAAGCTTTCTTT.